The 29 T cell receptor beta chains presented below share a single source sample, sequenced in a study of CD8+CD57+ T cells in acquired aplastic anemia. Genomic DNA constituted the template upon which TCR beta VDJ and CDR3 profiling was performed. MiXCR, applied by TCRdb to the reads, yields one record per CDR3 protein. The sample consists of 250,000 to 350,000 distinct CDR3 sequences, around three fifths of them appearing once. The sequenced sample was sorted CD4+, CD8+, or CD8+CD57+ T cells (not recorded which) from PBMCs. Receptor source: a human donor with severe aplastic anemia or a healthy control (not recorded which).

There are many counts of this clonotype. V and J are TRBV5-6 and TRBJ2-2, with TRBD1 matching over 7 bases. V was pared by 4 bases and J by 3 bases, with 6 bases of the junction left unmatched. CDR3 length: 15 amino acids. Germline CDR1 is SGHDT and CDR2 is YYEEEE. The CDR3 DNA is TGTGCCAGCAGCCCCCCGGACAGGTACACCGGGGAGCTGTTTTTT. Its protein is CASSPPDRYTGELFF.

Worth noting for this clonotype: A much larger clone sits a single nucleotide away, making a read error possible. The V gene is TRBV10-3, the J gene TRBJ2-3; 12 nucleotides line up with TRBD2. The CDR3 length is 15 residues. The trim removed 6 bases at V and 5 bases at J, leaving 6 bases unmatched. CDR1 and CDR2 (germline): ENHRY, SYGVKD. The CDR3 DNA is TGTGCCATCAGGCAACTAGCGGGGGGTGGAGATACGCAGTATTTT. Amino acids: CAIRQLAGGGDTQYF.

The CDR3 spells CASSLDPGLAVEQYF. The CDR3 DNA is TGCGCCAGCAGCTTGGATCCGGGTTTGGCTGTAGAGCAGTACTTC. J is TRBJ2-7 and V is TRBV5-1; D is ambiguous. V was pared by 0 bases and J by 7 bases, with 17 bases between. Germline CDR1 and CDR2: SGHRS and YFSETQ. CDR3 length: 15 residues.

The rearrangement joins TRBV20-1 to TRBJ2-1, with D uncertain. The germline V gene has CDR1 DFQATT and CDR2 SNEGSKA (reference sequence). The CDR3 is made up of 12 amino acids. The ends were cut back, 3 bases at V and 9 bases at J, with 12 bases in the middle. CDR3 DNA sequence: TGCAGTGCTAGGCTTAGGTGGGGTGAGCAGTTCTTC. It is translated as CSARLRWGEQFF.

The rearrangement links TRBV7-9 to TRBJ2-7; TRBD1 matches 10 bases. Germline V gives CDR1 SEHNR, CDR2 FQNEAQ (reference sequence). CDR3 length: 15 amino acids. With V trimmed by 6 bases and J by 0 bases, 5 bases remained unmatched. In DNA, the CDR3 is TGTGCCAGCAGTAGGACAGGGGGAATCTCCTACGAGCAGTACTTC. Protein product: CASSRTGGISYEQYF.

This clonotype was seen a few times. The CDR3 is CASSGQVQETQYF. CDR3 in DNA: TGTGCCAGCTCTGGACAGGTCCAAGAGACCCAGTACTTC. This chain joins TRBV7-9 and TRBJ2-5; 7 bases agree with TRBD1. The CDR3 is made up of 13 amino acids. Trimming at V came to 8 bases and at J to 1 base, leaving 4 bases not matched to a gene. CDR1 and CDR2 from the germline V gene are SEHNR and FQNEAQ (reference sequence).

Points on this clonotype: Compared with germline, one end of the junction differs, possibly owing to a read error. The chain has TRBV7-9 and TRBJ1-2; D is possibly TRBD1 (5 bases). Germline CDR1 reads SEHNR; CDR2 reads FQNEAQ (reference sequence). The CDR3 has 14 residues. CDR3: CASSQDRGVGGYTF. The CDR3 nucleotides read TGCGCCAGCAGCCAAGATCGAGGGGTCGGGGGCTACACCTTC.

This clonotype occurred a few times. Possible read error: a much larger clone is one base away. V usage is TRBV11-2 and J usage is TRBJ1-4; 8 bases are a match to TRBD1. The CDR3 is 15 amino acids. Germline lookup yields CDR1 SGHAT and CDR2 FQNNGV. CDR3 residues: CASSSRGRLNEELFF. The CDR3 region has the DNA TGTGCCAGCAGCTCCAGGGGGCGGTTGAATGAAGAACTGTTTTTT. Filled out from reference TRBV11-2 and TRBJ1-4, the complete variable domain reads EAGVAQSPRYKIIEKRQSVAFWCNPISGHATLYWYQQILGQGPKLLIQFQNNGVVDDSQLPKDRFSAERLKGVDSTLKIQPAKLEDSAVYLCASSSRGRLNEELFFGSGTQLSVL.

The V and J genes are TRBV7-8 and TRBJ2-7, with D possibly being TRBD2 (7 bases). V was clipped by 1 base and J by 3 bases, with 13 bases between them. The CDR3 is 15 amino acids. CDR1 and CDR2 from the germline V gene are SGHVS and FQNEAQ. The DNA of the CDR3 is TGTGCCAGCAGCTTAGAGGGGGGGCACAGCTACGAGCAGTACTTC. It yields the protein CASSLEGGHSYEQYF.

The V gene is TRBV20-1, the J gene TRBJ1-5; D is ambiguous. V was pared by 3 bases and J by 3 bases, with 6 bases between. This CDR3 contains 12 residues. Germline V CDR1 and CDR2: DFQATT, SNEGSKA (reference sequence). CDR3 sequence (DNA): TGCAGTGCTAGGGGCCTCAATCAGCCCCAGCATTTT. This gives the protein CSARGLNQPQHF.

The rearrangement uses TRBV2 and TRBJ2-7; no definite D call. Germline V lookup: CDR1 SNHLY, CDR2 FYNNEI. Trimming cost V 5 bases and J 4 bases, with 12 bases left between them. This CDR3 has 13 amino acids. CDR3 sequence: CASSPRQIYEQYF. The CDR3 DNA reads TGTGCCAGCAGTCCTCGACAAATATACGAGCAGTACTTC. Supplemented by reference TRBV2 and TRBJ2-7, the full variable domain reads EPEVTQTPSHQVTQMGQEVILRCVPISNHLYFYWYRQILGQKVEFLVSFYNNEISEKSEIFDDQFSVERPDGSNFTLKIRSTKLEDSAMYFCASSPRQIYEQYFGPGTRLTVT.

The chain carries TRBV2 and TRBJ1-5; TRBD1 matches at 7 bases. The length of the CDR3 is 14 residues. The V segment lost 9 bases and the J segment 3 bases; nucleotides outside the gene matches: 8. Per germline, CDR1 SNHLY and CDR2 FYNNEI. The CDR3 spells CASAYRGNNQPQHF. CDR3 DNA sequence: TGTGCCAGTGCGTACAGGGGCAACAATCAGCCCCAGCATTTT.

J is TRBJ2-7 and V is TRBV6-1; a possible D gene is TRBD2 (5 bases). CDR3 length equals 14 residues. Germline-derived CDR1 and CDR2 are MNHNS and SASEGT. With 5 bases removed from V and 4 bases from J, the gap between germline ends came to 15 bases. The CDR3 loop is CASSYSGPSYEQYF. DNA of the CDR3: TGTGCCAGCAGTTACAGCGGACCATCGTACGAGCAGTACTTC.

This clonotype was observed many times. This sequence joins TRBV11-3 and TRBJ1-4; D unclear. V was shortened by 0 bases and J by 8 bases, with 7 bases between the two germline ends. The CDR3 has 13 residues. The germline V gene encodes CDR1 SGHNT and CDR2 YENEEA. This CDR3 reads CASSLEYGEKLFF. The CDR3 DNA reads TGTGCCAGCAGCTTAGAGTACGGGGAAAAACTGTTTTTT.

The V and J genes are TRBV7-8 and TRBJ2-2, with D unclear. CDR1 is SGHVS, CDR2 FQNEAQ, per germline. V lost 6 bases, J lost 4 bases, and 9 bases lay in between. CDR3 size: 13 residues. The CDR3 nucleotides are TGTGCCAGCAGGGACCCAGGCACCGGGGAGCTGTTTTTT. It translates to CASRDPGTGELFF.

This clonotype has ten or more counts. The chain uses TRBV6-1 and TRBJ2-7, with 9 bases lining up with TRBD1. Trimming removed 7 bases from V and 4 bases from J; junction bases left unmatched: 8. The CDR3 spans 14 residues. Germline CDR1 reads MNHNS; CDR2 reads SASEGT. The CDR3 region has the DNA TGTGCCAGCACAACGGGGGACAGGGCTTACGAGCAGTACTTC. As protein: CASTTGDRAYEQYF.

This clonotype was counted only a few times. The gene calls are TRBV7-9 and TRBJ1-6; a possible D gene is TRBD1 (6 bases). CDR1 and CDR2 from the germline V gene are SEHNR and FQNEAQ (reference sequence). The CDR3 is made up of 15 amino acids. The ends were cut back, 6 bases at V and 6 bases at J, with 15 bases in the middle. CDR3 DNA: TGTGCCAGCAGTCCCAGGGGTCTGGCTAATTCACCCCTCCACTTT. It yields the protein CASSPRGLANSPLHF.

This sequence joins TRBV29-1 and TRBJ1-2; 11 bases agree with TRBD1. Germline-derived CDR1 and CDR2 are SQVTM and ANQGSEA. The V and J ends lost 6 bases and 1 base, in that order; junction bases with no gene match: 4. The CDR3 consists of 14 residues. DNA of the CDR3: TGCAGCGTAGCCGGGACAGGGGGTAACTATGGCTACACCTTC. Translation gives CSVAGTGGNYGYTF.

The chain joins TRBV15 to TRBJ2-5, with TRBD2 matching over 12 bases. The V gene's germline CDR1 is LNHNV and CDR2 YYDKDF (reference sequence). V shed 5 bases, J shed 5 bases, and the junction held 3 bases outside the gene matches. The CDR3 has 14 amino acids. CDR3 amino acids: CATSLAGGVETQYF. For the CDR3, the DNA is TGTGCCACCAGCCTAGCGGGAGGGGTGGAGACCCAGTACTTC.

This clonotype was observed many times. The chain combines TRBV6-5 with TRBJ2-1; 9 bases line up with TRBD2. The CDR3 length is 16 residues. CDR1 is MNHEY and CDR2 is SVGAGI in the germline V gene. V lost 0 bases, J lost 6 bases, and 6 bases stayed unmatched. The CDR3: CASSYSLAGGRNEQFF. The CDR3 nucleotides read TGTGCCAGCAGTTACTCGCTTGCGGGGGGGCGCAATGAGCAGTTCTTC.

This chain uses TRBV2 with TRBJ2-7; 7 bases agree with TRBD2. Germline-derived CDR1 and CDR2 are SNHLY and FYNNEI. V trimming: 8 bases; J trimming: 2 bases; junction bases outside the gene matches: 3. This CDR3 is 12 amino acids long. The CDR3 loop reads CASREDPYEQYF. The CDR3 nucleotides are TGTGCCAGCCGGGAGGATCCCTACGAGCAGTACTTC.

The CDR3 loop is CATSSRGAGGGNQPQHF. As DNA, the CDR3 is TGTGCCACCAGCTCACGGGGGGCAGGTGGTGGCAATCAGCCCCAGCATTTT. The chain joins TRBV15 to TRBJ1-5; tentative D call: TRBD1 (6 bases). The CDR3 length is 17 residues. The V gene's germline CDR1 is LNHNV and CDR2 YYDKDF (reference sequence). The V gene lost 5 bases and the J gene lost 2 bases, with 19 bases spanning the gap.

This clonotype was detected a few times. This sequence joins TRBV24-1 and TRBJ1-5; D unclear. Germline V gene lookup returns CDR1 KGHDR and CDR2 SFDVKD. Trimming removed 3 bases at V and 0 bases at J, with 5 bases between. This CDR3 is 14 amino acids long. The CDR3, as DNA: TGTGCCACCAGTGATGATTATAGCAATCAGCCCCAGCATTTT. Translation gives CATSDDYSNQPQHF.

The chain is built from TRBV29-1 and TRBJ2-7; a possible D gene is TRBD1 (5 bases). V was cut by 1 base and J by 0 bases, with 10 bases left in between. This CDR3 contains 14 residues. Germline V lookup: CDR1 SQVTM, CDR2 ANQGSEA. CDR3 nucleotide sequence: TGCAGCGTTGAAGTACAGGCCAACTCCTACGAGCAGTACTTC. Residues: CSVEVQANSYEQYF.

The chain couples TRBV20-1 to TRBJ1-2, with 9 bases matching TRBD1. Per germline, CDR1 DFQATT and CDR2 SNEGSKA (reference sequence). This CDR3 contains 12 residues. V lost 5 bases and J lost 6; bases outside the gene matches: 4. CDR3 protein: CSAGDRVNGYTF. CDR3 bases: TGCAGTGCTGGGGACAGGGTAAATGGCTACACCTTC.

This clonotype turned up a few times. The J gene is TRBJ1-3, the V gene TRBV20-1, with D possibly matching TRBD1 (6 bases). The CDR3 contains 14 residues. Looked up from germline, CDR1 is DFQATT and CDR2 is SNEGSKA (reference sequence). Trimming left V 6 bases short and J 1 base short, with 13 bases between. The CDR3 spells CSALTGISGNTIYF. The CDR3 nucleotides read TGCAGTGCCCTCACAGGGATTTCTGGAAACACCATATATTTT.

The chain couples TRBV7-9 to TRBJ2-7, with 8 bases that match TRBD2. The germline CDR1 and CDR2 sequences are SEHNR and FQNEAQ (reference sequence). CDR3 length: 15 residues. V lost 5 bases and J lost 5; bases outside the gene matches: 11. The CDR3 DNA reads TGTGCCAGCAGCCTACCAGGGACTAGTAACAACGAGCAGTACTTC. This encodes CASSLPGTSNNEQYF.

In this sample, this clonotype turned up many times. This chain connects TRBV27 to TRBJ1-5; TRBD1 aligns across 7 bases. CDR3 length equals 17 residues. V trimming: 6 bases; J trimming: 2 bases; junction bases outside the gene matches: 13. Germline CDR1 MNHEY, CDR2 SMNVEV (reference sequence). CDR3 nucleotide sequence: TGTGCCAGCAGACCCGACATTGCAGGGGGGGGCAATCAGCCCCAGCATTTT. As protein: CASRPDIAGGGNQPQHF.

The rearrangement links TRBV29-1 to TRBJ2-3; 8 bases are shared with TRBD2. The germline CDR1 and CDR2 sequences are SQVTM and ANQGSEA. After removal of 1 base from V and 1 base from J, the junction contained 10 bases not matched to a gene. The CDR3 runs to 17 residues. The CDR3 DNA sequence: TGCAGCGTTGAAGGGGCTAAGGGGCGGGAGGGCACAGATACGCAGTATTTT. Amino acids: CSVEGAKGREGTDTQYF.